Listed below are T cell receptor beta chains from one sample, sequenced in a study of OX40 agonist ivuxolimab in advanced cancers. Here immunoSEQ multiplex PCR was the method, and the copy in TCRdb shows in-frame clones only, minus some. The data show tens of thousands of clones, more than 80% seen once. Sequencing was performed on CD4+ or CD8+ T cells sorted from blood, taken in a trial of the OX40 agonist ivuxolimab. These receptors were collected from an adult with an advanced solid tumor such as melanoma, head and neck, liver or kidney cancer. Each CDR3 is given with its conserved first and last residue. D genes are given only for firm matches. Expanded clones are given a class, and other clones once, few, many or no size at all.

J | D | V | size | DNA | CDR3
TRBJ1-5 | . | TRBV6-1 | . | TGTGCCAGCAGTGGAACAGGGAAGACTCAGCCCCAGCATTTT | CASSGTGKTQPQHF
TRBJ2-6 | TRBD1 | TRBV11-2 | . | TGTGCCAGCAGCAAACCGGGACAGGGGTCCCCTGGGGCCAACGTCCTGACTTTC | CASSKPGQGSPGANVLTF
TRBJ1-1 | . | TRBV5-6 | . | TGTGCCACCCTATCGACGGGACTTGAGGAAGCTTTCTTT | CATLSTGLEEAFF
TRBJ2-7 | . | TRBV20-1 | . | TGCAGTGCCCAAGGAGCCTACGAGCAGTACTTC | CSAQGAYEQYF
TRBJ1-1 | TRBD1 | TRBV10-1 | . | TGCGCCAGCAGTCCCGGGACAGGGGGAAACACTGAAGCTTTCTTT | CASSPGTGGNTEAFF
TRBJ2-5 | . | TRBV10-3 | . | TGTGCCATCAGTGAGTCGGGGGAAGAGACCCAGTACTTC | CAISESGEETQYF
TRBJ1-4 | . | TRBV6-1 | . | TGTGCCAGCAGTGAATATACGGGGTTCGGTGAAAAACTGTTTTTT | CASSEYTGFGEKLFF
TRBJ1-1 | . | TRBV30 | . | TGTGCCTGTAGCTTTTCAGGGCTTATTGACACTGAAGCTTTCTTT | CACSFSGLIDTEAFF
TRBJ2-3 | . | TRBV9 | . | TGTGCCAGCAGCGTAGGGGGCACAGATACGCAGTATTTT | CASSVGGTDTQYF
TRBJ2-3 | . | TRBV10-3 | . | TGTGCCATCGGGACTTTTGGCACAGATACGCAGTATTTT | CAIGTFGTDTQYF
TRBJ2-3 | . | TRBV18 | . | TGTGCCAGCTCACATACGGGCCAGGGTGCAGATACGCAGTATTTT | CASSHTGQGADTQYF
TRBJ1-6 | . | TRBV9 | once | TGTGCCAGCAGCGTGGGAGCGGTCTACAATTCACCCCTCCACTTT | CASSVGAVYNSPLHF
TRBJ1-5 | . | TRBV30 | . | TGTGCCTATCAGGCCGGTAATGACAATCAGCCCCAGCATTTT | CAYQAGNDNQPQHF
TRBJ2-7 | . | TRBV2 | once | TGTGCCAGCAGTGAGAACGCCCGGCAGTACTTC | CASSENARQYF
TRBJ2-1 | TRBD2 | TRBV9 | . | TGTGCCAGCAGCGTAGGGGAGACTAGCGCTTACAATGAGCAGTTCTTC | CASSVGETSAYNEQFF
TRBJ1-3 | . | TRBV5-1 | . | TGCGCCAGCAGCCCCCGGGATCCAGGAGTTGGAAACACCATATATTTT | CASSPRDPGVGNTIYF
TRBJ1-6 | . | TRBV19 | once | TGTGCCAGTAGCCCTAGAGGGGACGGAAATTCACCCCTCCACTTT | CASSPRGDGNSPLHF
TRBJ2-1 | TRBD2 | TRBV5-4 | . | TGTGCCAGCAGGTATGGACTAGCGGGGGGCAACAATGAGCAGTTCTTC | CASRYGLAGGNNEQFF
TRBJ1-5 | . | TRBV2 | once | TGTGCCAGCAGTGCTCTTGGCAATCAGCCCCAGCATTTT | CASSALGNQPQHF
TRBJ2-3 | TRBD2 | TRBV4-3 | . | TGCGCCAGCAGCCTACTAGCGGGAGTCGATACGCAGTATTTT | CASSLLAGVDTQYF
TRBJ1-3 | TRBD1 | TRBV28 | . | TGTGCCAGCAGGCCACAGGGGGGTAACACCATATATTTT | CASRPQGGNTIYF
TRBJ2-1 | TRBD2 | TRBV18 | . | TGTGCCAGCTCACCTATGAACCTAGCGGGAGGTTTTAGTGAGCAGTTCTTC | CASSPMNLAGGFSEQFF
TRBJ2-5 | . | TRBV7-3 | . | TGTGCCAGCAGCTTGGAGAGACAAGAGACCCAGTACTTC | CASSLERQETQYF
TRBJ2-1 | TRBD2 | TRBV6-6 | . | TGTGCCAGCAGTTACTCGATAGCGGGCAAAGCACCTGAGCAGTTCTTC | CASSYSIAGKAPEQFF
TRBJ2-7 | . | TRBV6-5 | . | TGTGCCAGCGGTGGATCAGCGGTCTACGAGCAGTACTTC | CASGGSAVYEQYF
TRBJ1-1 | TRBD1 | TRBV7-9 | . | TGTGCCAGCAGCCCACAGGGGGTTCGGACTGAAGCTTTCTTT | CASSPQGVRTEAFF
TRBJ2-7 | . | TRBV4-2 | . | TGTGCCAGCAGCCAAGGAGCCTACGAGCAGTACTTC | CASSQGAYEQYF
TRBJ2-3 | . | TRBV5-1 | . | TGCGCCAGCAGCTTGGTGCAGGGGAGGACAGATACGCAGTATTTT | CASSLVQGRTDTQYF
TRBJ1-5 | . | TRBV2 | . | TGTGCCACGAGCGTAGAGAAGAGCAATCAGCCCCAGCATTTT | CATSVEKSNQPQHF
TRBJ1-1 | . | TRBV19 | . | TGTGCCAGTAGTAAAACCTCGGACGGGGGGCCGAACACTGAAGCTTTCTTT | CASSKTSDGGPNTEAFF
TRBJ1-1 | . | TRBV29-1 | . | TGCAGCGCAGGGAACACTGAAGCTTTCTTT | CSAGNTEAFF
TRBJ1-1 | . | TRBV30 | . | TGTGCCTGGACCCTAGGAACGTTCGGTGAAGCTTTCTTT | CAWTLGTFGEAFF
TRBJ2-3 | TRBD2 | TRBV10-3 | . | TGTGCCATCAGTGAGTTCCCTCCTAGCGGGAGGGTAGATACGCAGTATTTT | CAISEFPPSGRVDTQYF
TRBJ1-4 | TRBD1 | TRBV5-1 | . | TGCGCCAGCAGCTACACGACAGGGAATGAAAAACTGTTTTTT | CASSYTTGNEKLFF
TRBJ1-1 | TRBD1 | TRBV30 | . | TGTGCCTGGAGTGTAACAGGGGGGGATACTGAAGCTTTCTTT | CAWSVTGGDTEAFF
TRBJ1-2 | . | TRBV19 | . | TGTGCCAGTAGTATATCAGGGAATACAAACTATGGCTACACCTTC | CASSISGNTNYGYTF
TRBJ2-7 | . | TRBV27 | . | TGTGCCAGCAGTTTCGGGCAGGGTCCCTACGAGCAGTACTTC | CASSFGQGPYEQYF
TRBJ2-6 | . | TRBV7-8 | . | TGTGCCAGCAGCCCTCCACGGCGGGGTATAAGTGCTGGGGCCAACGTCCTGACTTTC | CASSPPRRGISAGANVLTF
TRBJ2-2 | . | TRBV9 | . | TGTGCCAGCAGCGTACTTGCCACGAACACCGGGGAGCTGTTTTTT | CASSVLATNTGELFF
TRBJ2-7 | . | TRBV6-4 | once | TGTGCCACCACTCATGATGGACCTTACGAGCAGTACTTC | CATTHDGPYEQYF